The 23 T cell receptor beta chains in this list originate from one sample, sequenced in a study of blood T cell repertoires in COVID-19. The assay was immunoSEQ multiplex PCR, and TCRdb's table has in-frame clones only and misses some. The repertoire holds about 270,000 clones, with around 93% as singletons. The sequencing input was PBMCs or T cells enriched from blood (not recorded which). The receptors were gathered from a man aged 40-55 years who had been exposed to COVID-19.

This clone was detected once. CDR3 sequence (DNA): TGCGCCAGCAGTGCCCGCAATGAGCAGTTCTTC. This gives the protein CASSARNEQFF. This chain links TRBV10-2 with TRBJ2-1; no clear D. This CDR3 has 11 amino acids. V shed 4 bases and J shed 6 bases, with 4 bases lying between them. The germline V gene has CDR1 WSHSY and CDR2 SAAADI.

The chain carries TRBV6-2 or TRBV6-3 and TRBJ1-1, with D unresolved. This CDR3 region has 14 residues. V was pared by 2 bases and J by 7 bases, with 14 bases between. CDR1 and CDR2 (germline): MNHEY, SVGEGT. CDR3 in DNA: TGTGCCAGCAGTTACAAACGTACCCTAAATGAAGCTTTCTTT. Its translation: CASSYKRTLNEAFF.

The chain has TRBV29-1 and TRBJ2-2, with D possibly being TRBD2 (5 bases). The germline V and J ends were trimmed by 5 bases and 8 bases, with 15 bases remaining between them. Germline CDR1 is SQVTM and CDR2 is ANQGSEA. CDR3 size: 13 residues. In nucleotides, the CDR3 is TGCAGCGTTCGGATTTTAGTAGCGGGGGAGCTGTTTTTT. Amino acids: CSVRILVAGELFF.

The rearrangement links TRBV2 to TRBJ1-3; TRBD1 aligns across 9 bases. CDR1 and CDR2 (germline): SNHLY, FYNNEI. The CDR3 loop spans 14 amino acids. Losses at the gene ends were 6 bases for V and 3 bases for J; bases not matched to a gene: 3. CDR3 residues: CASRGTGYGNTIYF. In nucleotides, the CDR3 is TGTGCCAGCAGGGGGACAGGGTATGGAAACACCATATATTTT.

The gene calls are TRBV30 and TRBJ1-1; D is perhaps TRBD1 (6 bases). V gave up 5 bases and J gave up 4 bases, with 14 bases separating them. Germline-derived CDR1 and CDR2 are GTSNPN and SVGIG (reference sequence). The CDR3 consists of 13 residues. CDR3 coding DNA: TGTGCCTGGGACAGGAGGGTGAGCACTGAAGCTTTCTTT. Translation: CAWDRRVSTEAFF. Drawing the rest from reference TRBV30 and TRBJ1-1, the complete variable domain is SQTIHQWPATLVQPVGSPLSLECTVEGTSNPNLYWYRQAAGRGLQLLFYSVGIGQISSEVPQNLSASRPQDRQFILSSKKLLLSDSGFYLCAWDRRVSTEAFFGQGTRLTVV.

The chain links TRBV12-3 or TRBV12-4 to TRBJ1-2; a possible D gene is TRBD1 (5 bases). The CDR3 contains 12 residues. The V end was cut by 2 bases, the J end by 7 bases, with 8 bases between. The CDR3 region is CASSLSGIGYTF. The CDR3 bases are TGTGCCAGCAGTTTATCAGGGATTGGCTACACCTTC.

This clone is a singleton in its sample. The chain recombines TRBV7-9 with TRBJ1-2, with a weak D call TRBD1 (5 bases). The germline CDR1 and CDR2 sequences are SEHNR and FQNEAQ (reference sequence). CDR3 length: 15 amino acids. Trimming took 1 base from V and 4 from J, leaving 13 bases between them. The DNA of the CDR3 is TGTGCCAGCAGCTTAGAGGGGAGGGGCGTCTATGGCTACACCTTC. This gives the protein CASSLEGRGVYGYTF.

This chain links TRBV27 with TRBJ1-1; unclear D gene. The CDR3 totals 13 residues. Trimming removed 5 bases from V and 4 bases from J, with 11 bases in between. CDR1 is MNHEY, CDR2 SMNVEV, per germline (reference sequence). CDR3 sequence: CASSIGRGTEAFF. The CDR3 bases are TGTGCCAGCAGTATAGGTCGCGGCACTGAAGCTTTCTTT.

The chain couples TRBV19 to TRBJ1-1; TRBD1 might be the D (5 bases). Germline loops: CDR1 LNHDA, CDR2 SQIVND (reference sequence). This CDR3 region has 17 residues. Trimming took off 0 bases at V and 4 bases at J, with 18 bases between the two ends. The CDR3 protein is CASSIDSIGPGFTEAFF. The CDR3 DNA reads as TGTGCCAGTAGTATAGATTCCATAGGACCAGGGTTCACTGAAGCTTTCTTT.

The chain has TRBV29-1 and TRBJ1-2; D is perhaps TRBD1 (6 bases). This CDR3 has 14 residues. The V end lost 3 bases, the J end lost 8 bases, and 19 bases lay between the germline ends. Germline V lookup: CDR1 SQVTM, CDR2 ANQGSEA. This chain's CDR3 is CSVDPGGGANGYTF. CDR3 bases: TGCAGCGTTGACCCGGGAGGGGGGGCGAACGGCTACACCTTC.

CDR3 residues: CASRPTSGVNTGELFF. CDR3 DNA sequence: TGTGCCAGCAGACCAACTAGCGGAGTGAACACCGGGGAGCTGTTTTTT. The chain combines TRBV7-2 with TRBJ2-2, with 8 bases matching TRBD2. V shed 6 bases and J 1 base; nucleotides not matched to a gene: 7. This CDR3 is 16 amino acids long. In germline, CDR1 is SGHTA, CDR2 FQGNSA.

The genes are TRBV30 and TRBJ1-4, with a weak D call TRBD1 (6 bases). The V and J ends lost 4 bases and 7 bases respectively, with 16 bases between them. Germline V CDR1 and CDR2: GTSNPN, SVGIG (reference sequence). This CDR3 contains 14 residues. The DNA for the CDR3 is TGTGCCTGGAACCCGGGACACGAGCGTGAAAAACTGTTTTTT. Protein product: CAWNPGHEREKLFF.

The gene calls are TRBV6-1 and TRBJ1-1, with TRBD1 matching over 9 bases. The V and J ends lost 2 bases and 4 bases, in that order; junction bases with no gene match: 8. The CDR3 sequence is 16 residues long. Germline V gene data show CDR1 as MNHNS and CDR2 as SASEGT. DNA for the CDR3: TGTGCCAGCAGTGAAAACACAGGGGGCTGGGGCACTGAAGCTTTCTTT. Protein sequence: CASSENTGGWGTEAFF.

V gene TRBV27 combines with J gene TRBJ2-3, with 7 bases identical to TRBD2. Germline loops: CDR1 MNHEY, CDR2 SMNVEV (reference sequence). V was clipped by 7 bases and J by 6 bases; unmatched bases: 7. This CDR3 is built from 13 residues. The CDR3 DNA sequence: TGTGCCAGCACCTGGGGGGGGTCGGATACGCAGTATTTT. Translating gives CASTWGGSDTQYF.

This clone was counted once. CDR3: CASGQGGYGYTF. CDR3 nucleotide sequence: TGTGCCAGCGGACAGGGGGGCTATGGCTACACCTTC. V gene TRBV19 combines with J gene TRBJ1-2; 10 nucleotides agree with TRBD1. The CDR3 has 12 amino acids. V trimming: 9 bases; J trimming: 4 bases; junction bases outside the gene matches: 2. The V gene's germline CDR1 is LNHDA and CDR2 SQIVND (reference sequence).

The V and J genes are TRBV30 and TRBJ1-1; no definite D call. CDR1 is GTSNPN, CDR2 SVGIG, per germline (reference sequence). The CDR3 totals 12 residues. Trimming stripped 4 bases from V and 0 bases from J, with 6 bases between. CDR3 sequence (DNA): TGTGCCTGGAACAGTGTGAACACTGAAGCTTTCTTT. It is translated as CAWNSVNTEAFF.

V is TRBV19 and J is TRBJ2-5; D is perhaps TRBD1 (6 bases). This CDR3 is built from 15 residues. Per the germline V gene, CDR1 is LNHDA and CDR2 is SQIVND (reference sequence). V was cut by 0 bases and J by 1 base, with 9 bases left in between. The CDR3 DNA reads as TGTGCCAGTAGTATAGACGGCAGGGGCCAAGAGACCCAGTACTTC. Translated, it gives CASSIDGRGQETQYF.

The chain carries TRBV5-1 and TRBJ2-7; no clear D. CDR1 and CDR2 from the germline V gene are SGHRS and YFSETQ. Trimming stripped 6 bases from V and 9 bases from J, with 19 bases between. The CDR3 length is 13 residues. CDR3 in DNA: TGCGCCAGCACCCCCCCTTCTACAGACGTGCAGTACTTC. As protein: CASTPPSTDVQYF.

The chain links TRBV10-3 to TRBJ1-4; 7 bases align to TRBD1. J gave up 5 bases and V 8 bases, and 2 bases lay outside the gene matches. Germline CDR1 ENHRY, CDR2 SYGVKD. CDR3 size: 12 residues. The CDR3 here is CAIGQANEKLFF. CDR3 nucleotide sequence: TGTGCCATCGGACAGGCCAATGAAAAACTGTTTTTT.

The chain recombines TRBV2 with TRBJ2-1; possible D gene TRBD1, 6 bases. Per germline, CDR1 SNHLY and CDR2 FYNNEI. V was trimmed by 7 bases and J by 2 bases, leaving 12 bases between them. The CDR3 loop spans 14 amino acids. The CDR3 here is CASIYDRTYNEQFF. For the CDR3, the DNA is TGTGCCAGCATCTATGACAGGACCTACAATGAGCAGTTCTTC.

The chain links TRBV4-1 to TRBJ1-2; the D is unclear. V dropped 1 base and J dropped 2 bases, with 8 bases sitting between them. Germline assignment: CDR1 MGHRA and CDR2 YSYEKL. The CDR3 length is 14 residues. This chain's CDR3 is CASSQVTGNYGYTF. The CDR3 nucleotides read TGCGCCAGCAGCCAAGTGACGGGAAACTATGGCTACACCTTC.

V gene TRBV7-8 combines with J gene TRBJ2-2, with a possible D match to TRBD1 (6 bases). The CDR3 totals 13 residues. Germline-derived CDR1 and CDR2 are SGHVS and FQNEAQ. V lost 6 bases to trimming and J lost 7 bases, with 12 bases between them. The CDR3 protein is CASSIQGFGELFF. The CDR3 DNA is TGTGCCAGCAGTATACAGGGTTTCGGGGAGCTGTTTTTT.

The chain has TRBV27 and TRBJ1-4; D is uncertain. Deletions cut 8 bases from V and 7 bases from J, with 14 bases between. CDR1 is MNHEY and CDR2 is SMNVEV in the germline V gene (reference sequence). The CDR3 length is 13 residues. The CDR3 spells CASGLWAGEKLFF. The CDR3 nucleotides are TGTGCCAGCGGGCTTTGGGCGGGTGAAAAACTGTTTTTT.